The 25 T cell receptor beta chains below were found in one sample sequenced in a study of cytomegalovirus exposure and HLA in healthy donors. Clones were sequenced by immunoSEQ multiplex PCR, and TCRdb holds only the in-frame ones, with some missing. The table records 150,000 to 200,000 clones, around four fifths of them present only once. Sequenced input: PBMCs. These receptors were obtained from a man aged 25 to 45 in good health and CMV-seropositive.

V gene TRBV10-2 combines with J gene TRBJ1-2, with TRBD1 matching 7 bases. V shed 0 bases and J 4 bases; nucleotides not matched to a gene: 5. From germline, CDR1 is WSHSY and CDR2 SAAADI. The CDR3 length is 15 residues. As DNA, the CDR3 is TGCGCCAGCAGTGAGTCGATCGGGACAGTCTATGGCTACACCTTC. It encodes CASSESIGTVYGYTF.

The V and J genes are TRBV7-9 and TRBJ2-2, with D perhaps TRBD1 (5 bases). Germline-derived CDR1 and CDR2 are SEHNR and FQNEAQ (reference sequence). Trimming removed 5 bases from V and 2 bases from J, with 18 bases in between. This CDR3 region has 17 residues. CDR3 sequence: CASSPAVGRVNTGELFF. The CDR3 region has the DNA TGTGCCAGCAGCCCCGCGGTCGGCAGGGTCAACACCGGGGAGCTGTTTTTT.

The CDR3 sequence is CASSPRRGTDEKLFF. The CDR3 nucleotides are TGTGCCAGCTCACCACGTCGGGGGACTGATGAAAAACTGTTTTTT. The gene calls are TRBV18 and TRBJ1-4, with D maybe TRBD1 (5 bases). This CDR3 has 15 amino acids. From germline, CDR1 is KGHSH and CDR2 LQKENI. The V end was cut by 1 base, the J end by 6 bases, with 12 bases between.

This clone was seen a single time. The gene calls are TRBV6-5 and TRBJ1-1; perhaps TRBD1 as D (5 bases). The CDR3 runs to 14 residues. V was clipped by 6 bases and J by 3 bases, with 14 bases between them. Germline V gene data show CDR1 as MNHEY and CDR2 as SVGAGI. The CDR3 DNA follows: TGTGCCAGCAGCCCTACAGGTACATACACTGAAGCTTTCTTT. It translates to CASSPTGTYTEAFF.

CDR3 in amino acids: CASSSSGQGATEQYF. In DNA, the CDR3 is TGTGCCAGCAGCTCGTCGGGACAGGGGGCCACCGAGCAGTACTTC. This sequence joins TRBV7-9 and TRBJ2-7, with 12 nucleotides matching TRBD1. CDR3 size: 15 residues. Germline V gene data show CDR1 as SEHNR and CDR2 as FQNEAQ (reference sequence). V lost 4 bases and J lost 6; bases outside the gene matches: 7.

The gene calls are TRBV7-6 and TRBJ1-4; no definite D call. The CDR3 has 14 residues. The V gene lost 3 bases and the J gene lost 8 bases, with 13 bases spanning the gap. Germline V gene sequence: CDR1 SGHVS, CDR2 FNYEAQ. The CDR3 reads CASSFGGRTEKLFF. DNA for the CDR3: TGTGCCAGCAGCTTCGGAGGGCGGACGGAAAAACTGTTTTTT.

This clone was seen only a few times. This rearrangement joins TRBV4-3 to TRBJ1-6; D gene uncertain. In germline, CDR1 is LGHNA, CDR2 YSLEER. The CDR3 is 14 residues long. The V end lost 0 bases, the J end lost 7 bases, and 7 bases lay between the germline ends. The CDR3 here is CASSQDPRNSPLHF. For the CDR3, the DNA is TGCGCCAGCAGCCAAGATCCGAGGAATTCACCCCTCCACTTT.

The genes are TRBV19 and TRBJ2-6; possibly TRBD2 for D (6 bases). Germline loops: CDR1 LNHDA, CDR2 SQIVND (reference sequence). Trimming removed 3 bases from V and 3 bases from J, with 12 bases in between. The CDR3 spans 16 residues. The CDR3 reads CASSIRPGVGANVLTF. The CDR3 DNA reads as TGTGCCAGTAGTATCCGACCGGGGGTTGGGGCCAACGTCCTGACTTTC.

The genes are TRBV19 and TRBJ2-5; D is perhaps TRBD2 (6 bases). Germline V lookup: CDR1 LNHDA, CDR2 SQIVND (reference sequence). Trimming stripped 9 bases from V and 4 bases from J, with 15 bases between. The CDR3 spans 13 residues. The CDR3: CASEPRRGETQYF. CDR3 DNA sequence: TGTGCCAGCGAGCCTCGGCGGGGAGAGACCCAGTACTTC.

The rearrangement uses TRBV7-2 and TRBJ2-3; TRBD2 matches at 14 bases. CDR3 size: 18 residues. The germline CDR1 and CDR2 sequences are SGHTA and FQGNSA. The J segment lost 3 bases and the V segment lost 5 bases, leaving 10 bases of the junction unmatched. CDR3 sequence reads: CASSRGLAGVEWTDTQYF. The CDR3 bases are TGTGCCAGCAGCCGGGGACTAGCGGGGGTTGAGTGGACAGATACGCAGTATTTT.

This clone appeared a single time. The chain uses TRBV27 and TRBJ1-6; TRBD1 matches 7 bases. V lost 5 bases and J lost 9; bases outside the gene matches: 7. From germline, CDR1 is MNHEY and CDR2 SMNVEV (reference sequence). The CDR3 length is 14 residues. The CDR3 sequence is CASSPNRGPSPLHF. For the CDR3, the DNA is TGTGCCAGCAGTCCAAACAGGGGCCCTTCACCCCTCCACTTT.

This chain joins TRBV19 and TRBJ1-5; D is uncertain. With 3 bases removed from V and 3 bases from J, the gap between germline ends came to 9 bases. CDR1 LNHDA and CDR2 SQIVND come from the germline V gene (reference sequence). The CDR3 is made up of 14 amino acids. The CDR3 DNA reads TGTGCCAGTAGTATTGAGTCCTCCAATCAGCCCCAGCATTTT. It translates to CASSIESSNQPQHF.

The gene calls are TRBV16 and TRBJ2-7, with TRBD2 matching over 7 bases. CDR3 length: 18 amino acids. V trimming: 4 bases; J trimming: 0 bases; junction bases outside the gene matches: 15. Germline V gene lookup returns CDR1 KGHSY and CDR2 FQNENV. CDR3 in amino acids: CASSPAGASGYVSYEQYF. CDR3 in DNA: TGTGCCAGCAGCCCAGCCGGGGCTAGCGGATATGTCTCCTACGAGCAGTACTTC.

This chain links TRBV11-3 with TRBJ1-1; maybe TRBD1 (5 bases). With 4 bases removed from V and 7 bases from J, the gap between germline ends came to 16 bases. CDR3 length equals 14 residues. Germline CDR1 SGHNT, CDR2 YENEEA. The CDR3, as DNA: TGTGCCAGCAGCTGGGGGGTCGGGCTAGGTGAAGCTTTCTTT. Its protein is CASSWGVGLGEAFF.

The rearrangement joins TRBV9 to TRBJ1-1; no clear D. The CDR3 runs to 14 residues. Germline CDR1 and CDR2: SGDLS and YYNGEE. V was pared by 0 bases and J by 3 bases, with 9 bases between. The chain's CDR3 is CASSVVTGYTEAFF. CDR3 DNA sequence: TGTGCCAGCAGCGTAGTGACGGGATACACTGAAGCTTTCTTT.

The rearrangement links TRBV9 to TRBJ1-5; no reliable D call. The CDR3 has 14 residues. V was shortened by 0 bases and J by 6 bases, with 10 bases between the two germline ends. From germline, CDR1 is SGDLS and CDR2 YYNGEE. The CDR3 spells CASSVAGVGQPQHF. The CDR3, as DNA: TGTGCCAGCAGCGTAGCGGGTGTGGGTCAGCCCCAGCATTTT.

In its sample, this clone was seen a few times. The chain employs TRBV7-9 and TRBJ1-2; D might be TRBD1 (5 bases). CDR3 length: 14 residues. V was cut by 5 bases and J by 1 base, with 11 bases left in between. Germline CDR1 is SEHNR and CDR2 is FQNEAQ (reference sequence). CDR3 region: CASSPGGSNYGYTF. As DNA, the CDR3 is TGTGCCAGCAGCCCCGGGGGAAGTAACTATGGCTACACCTTC.

CDR3 region: CASSLVALWAGGGDTQYF. CDR3 nucleotide sequence: TGTGCCAGCAGCTTAGTCGCCCTTTGGGCGGGGGGAGGGGATACGCAGTATTTT. The chain joins TRBV11-2 to TRBJ2-3; TRBD2 aligns across 8 bases. CDR3 size: 18 residues. After removal of 1 base from V and 6 bases from J, the junction contained 15 bases not matched to a gene. The germline CDR1 and CDR2 sequences are SGHAT and FQNNGV. The full variable domain, completed using reference TRBV11-2 and TRBJ2-3, is EAGVAQSPRYKIIEKRQSVAFWCNPISGHATLYWYQQILGQGPKLLIQFQNNGVVDDSQLPKDRFSAERLKGVDSTLKIQPAKLEDSAVYLCASSLVALWAGGGDTQYFGPGTRLTVL.

The CDR3 here is CASSPQRGQPQHF. The CDR3 DNA sequence: TGTGCCAGCAGCCCGCAGAGAGGTCAGCCCCAGCATTTT. This chain links TRBV11-2 with TRBJ1-5; D not certain. This CDR3 comprises 13 residues. The germline CDR1 and CDR2 sequences are SGHAT and FQNNGV. With 5 bases removed from V and 6 bases from J, the gap between germline ends came to 11 bases.

V and J are TRBV4-3 and TRBJ1-1; 7 bases are shared with TRBD1. The V and J ends lost 3 bases and 4 bases, in that order; junction bases with no gene match: 8. The CDR3 is 15 residues long. Germline V lookup: CDR1 LGHNA, CDR2 YSLEER. CDR3 in amino acids: CASSQADRDGTEAFF. Written as DNA, the CDR3 is TGCGCCAGCAGCCAGGCTGACAGGGACGGCACTGAAGCTTTCTTT.

The genes are TRBV29-1 and TRBJ1-2; D uncertain. Germline V gene data show CDR1 as SQVTM and CDR2 as ANQGSEA. V lost 2 bases and J 8 bases, leaving 18 bases between the germline ends. CDR3 length equals 14 residues. Written as DNA, the CDR3 is TGCAGCGTTGAACCGCGGGCTTTGTTGCAGGGCTACACCTTC. Encoded protein: CSVEPRALLQGYTF.

This chain connects TRBV11-1 to TRBJ2-5; 7 bases fit TRBD1. V gave up 3 bases and J gave up 3 bases; unmatched junction bases: 7. The germline gives CDR1 SGHAT, CDR2 FQDESV (reference sequence). The CDR3 sequence is 15 residues long. CDR3 amino acids: CASSFNRGGEETQYF. CDR3 bases: TGTGCCAGCAGCTTTAACAGGGGTGGAGAAGAGACCCAGTACTTC.

The chain uses TRBV30 and TRBJ1-6; 8 bases agree with TRBD1. V lost 8 bases and J lost 6; bases outside the gene matches: 3. The CDR3 runs to 12 residues. Germline values: CDR1 GTSNPN, CDR2 SVGIG (reference sequence). CDR3 DNA: TGTGCCCGAGGACAGGGTAATTCACCCCTCCACTTT. It yields the protein CARGQGNSPLHF.

This clone came up once. The rearrangement joins TRBV6-1 to TRBJ2-1, with a weak D call TRBD1 (6 bases). Germline V gives CDR1 MNHNS, CDR2 SASEGT. This CDR3 comprises 15 residues. V was clipped by 4 bases and J by 5 bases, with 15 bases between them. CDR3: CASSAPGQGNNEQFF. CDR3 nucleotide sequence: TGTGCCAGCAGTGCCCCGGGACAAGGTAACAATGAGCAGTTCTTC.

This chain uses TRBV2 with TRBJ2-6, with D uncertain. Germline CDR1 reads SNHLY; CDR2 reads FYNNEI. The V gene lost 3 bases and the J gene lost 4 bases, with 7 bases spanning the gap. The CDR3 is made up of 14 amino acids. The CDR3 DNA reads as TGTGCCAGCAGTGACGACTCAGGGGCCAACGTCCTGACTTTC. Translating it yields CASSDDSGANVLTF.